At least ten counts were recorded for the clone carrying this T cell receptor beta chain. This sample stems from a study of T cells in Graves' hyperthyroidism and ophthalmopathy. Each ophthalmopathy patient scored at least 3 on the Clinical Activity Score and at least 4 on NOSPECS grade, with duration under 3 months. Amplified regions were TCR beta CDR3 sequences from RNA transcripts. The TCR CDR3 first-round RT-PCR relied on the HTBI primer set. TCRdb re-called the multiplex PCR reads through MiXCR, storing one row per CDR3 protein. The top ten clones hold around 28% of a sample with roughly 400,000 distinct CDR3 sequences, over 12% of them seen once. This CDR3 spans 13 amino acids. In germline, CDR1 is SGHNT, CDR2 YENEEA. J lost 3 bases, V lost 6 bases, and 3 bases had no gene match.

The clonotype originates from a man aged 50-60 years with Graves' ophthalmopathy. The sequencing input was blood. The rearrangement joins TRBV11-3 to TRBJ2-7; 9 positions agree with TRBD2. The CDR3: CASRRTSDYEQYF. The CDR3 DNA reads as TGTGCCAGCAGACGGACTAGCGACTACGAGCAGTACTTC.